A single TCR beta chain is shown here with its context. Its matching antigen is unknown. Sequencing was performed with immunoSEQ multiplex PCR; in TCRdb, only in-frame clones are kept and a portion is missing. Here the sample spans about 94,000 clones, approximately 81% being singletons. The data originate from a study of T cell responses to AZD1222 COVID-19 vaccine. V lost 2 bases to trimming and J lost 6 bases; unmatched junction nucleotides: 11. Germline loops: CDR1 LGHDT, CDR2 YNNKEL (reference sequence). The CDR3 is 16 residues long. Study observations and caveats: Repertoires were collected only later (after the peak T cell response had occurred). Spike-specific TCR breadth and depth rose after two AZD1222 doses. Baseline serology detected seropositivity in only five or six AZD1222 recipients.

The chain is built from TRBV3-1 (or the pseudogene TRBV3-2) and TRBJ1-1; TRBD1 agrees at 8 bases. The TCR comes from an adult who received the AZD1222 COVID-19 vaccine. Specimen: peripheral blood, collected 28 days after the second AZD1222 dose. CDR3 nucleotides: TGTGCCAGCAGCCAACCCCCCACAGGGGGTTTCTCTGAAGCTTTCTTT. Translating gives CASSQPPTGGFSEAFF.